This paragraph reports one T cell receptor (beta chain). The data are from a study of blood T cell repertoires in COVID-19. Germline CDR1 reads LNHDA; CDR2 reads SQIVND (reference sequence). V lost 6 bases and J 6 bases, leaving 20 bases between the germline ends. This CDR3 spans 16 amino acids. In the original workflow: Reference gene primer amplification in the assay estimated nucleated cell counts. The method was immunoSEQ multiplex PCR; TCRdb's version includes in-frame clones alone and lacks a portion of them. Clonal size and the V and J genes are those of that table, whereas D and trimming came from the DNA. The data hold about 350,000 clones, with around 86% observed a single time.

The TCR originated in a woman between 45 and 60 years old with COVID-19, enrolled during active disease. Sequencing was performed on peripheral blood. The chain uses TRBV19 and TRBJ2-2, with D possibly matching TRBD2 (6 bases). CDR3 region: CASRPPSVTFAGELFF. CDR3 nucleotide sequence: TGTGCCAGTAGGCCCCCTAGCGTCACGTTCGCCGGGGAGCTGTTTTTT.